The next 31 T cell receptor beta chains were all read from a single sample in a study of untreated major depressive disorder. Sequenced by immunoSEQ multiplex PCR; TCRdb stores in-frame clones only, minus some. The repertoire includes 25,000 to 30,000 clones, 91% of them detected once, and 0.55% to 0.9% sits in the top ten. The study, taken as a whole, reports: Depressed patients' CD4+ T cells carried increased TRBV05-01 (Vbeta 5.1) usage versus control CD4+ T cells.

These receptors' antigens are unknown. The specimen was CD4+ T cells from PBMCs. These receptors were collected from a woman aged 30 to 39 with major depressive disorder.

The chain links TRBV7-3 to TRBJ2-2; D is perhaps TRBD1 (5 bases). CDR1 and CDR2 (germline): SGHTA, FQGTGA. The CDR3 loop spans 15 amino acids. Trimming stripped 1 base from V and 4 bases from J, with 10 bases between. As DNA, the CDR3 is TGTGCCAGCAGCTTAAAAGCAGGGCTCACCGGGGAGCTGTTTTTT. Translated, it gives CASSLKAGLTGELFF.

To note about this clone: A junction boundary mismatches the germline segment, possibly from a read error. The chain combines TRBV5-1 with TRBJ2-2; D is perhaps TRBD2 (6 bases). The germline V gene encodes CDR1 SGHRS and CDR2 YFSETQ. This CDR3 contains 14 residues. DNA of the CDR3: TGCGCCAGCACGGGCCGGGGGAACGCCGGGGAGCTGTTTTTT. As protein: CASTGRGNAGELFF.

J is TRBJ2-7 and V is TRBV13; 8 nucleotides line up with TRBD1. The germline V gene has CDR1 PRHDT and CDR2 FYEKMQ (reference sequence). CDR3 length: 15 amino acids. The junction had 10 bases not matched to a gene; V was cut back by 3 bases and J by 6 bases. CDR3 bases: TGTGCCAGCAGCTTTACCGGGACAGGCAAAGCCGAGCAGTACTTC. Translating it yields CASSFTGTGKAEQYF.

The chain recombines TRBV6-5 with TRBJ1-4; 7 bases align to TRBD1. With 5 bases clipped from V and 3 bases from J, the junction kept 6 bases outside the gene matches. The CDR3 covers 15 residues. Germline CDR1 is MNHEY and CDR2 is SVGAGI. CDR3 bases: TGTGCCAGCAGTCCCTGGGACAGAGCTAATGAAAAACTGTTTTTT. Its translation: CASSPWDRANEKLFF.

V and J are TRBV27 and TRBJ1-2, with D maybe TRBD1 (5 bases). Trimming stripped 5 bases from V and 6 bases from J, with 13 bases between. CDR1 and CDR2 (germline): MNHEY, SMNVEV (reference sequence). The CDR3 is made up of 13 amino acids. The CDR3 bases are TGTGCCAGCAGTCTAAGGGAGGGGAATGGCTACACCTTC. It is translated as CASSLREGNGYTF.

V and J are TRBV5-1 and TRBJ1-1, with D possibly being TRBD1 (5 bases). CDR1 and CDR2 from the germline V gene are SGHRS and YFSETQ. This CDR3 is built from 15 residues. Trimming pared 4 bases from V and 1 base from J, leaving 14 bases between. CDR3 region: CASSPPRGGNTEAFF. CDR3 nucleotide sequence: TGCGCCAGCAGCCCCCCGCGGGGCGGGAACACTGAAGCTTTCTTT. Filled out from reference TRBV5-1 and TRBJ1-1, the complete variable domain reads KAGVTQTPRYLIKTRGQQVTLSCSPISGHRSVSWYQQTPGQGLQFLFEYFSETQRNKGNFPGRFSGRQFSNSRSEMNVSTLELGDSALYLCASSPPRGGNTEAFFGQGTRLTVV.

This clone was picked up one time. The V gene is TRBV4-1, the J gene TRBJ2-3, with D possibly TRBD2 on 6 matching bases. The V gene lost 4 bases and the J gene lost 2 bases, with 10 bases spanning the gap. Germline V gene sequence: CDR1 MGHRA, CDR2 YSYEKL. The CDR3 length is 14 residues. The CDR3 sequence is CASSRSGDTDTQYF. As DNA, the CDR3 is TGCGCCAGCAGCCGTTCGGGGGACACAGATACGCAGTATTTT.

The chain employs TRBV5-1 and TRBJ2-6, with D hard to call. The germline gives CDR1 SGHRS, CDR2 YFSETQ. The CDR3 covers 14 residues. V lost 8 bases to trimming and J lost 1 base, with 10 bases between them. This chain's CDR3 is CASTLQSGANVLTF. The CDR3 DNA reads as TGCGCCAGTACCCTCCAGTCTGGGGCCAACGTCCTGACTTTC.

The chain carries TRBV4-1 and TRBJ2-7, with 10 bases that match TRBD2. The trim removed 8 bases at V and 2 bases at J, leaving 12 bases unmatched. The length of the CDR3 is 16 residues. Germline CDR1 is MGHRA and CDR2 is YSYEKL. The CDR3 loop is CASSKDLTSGTYEQYF. The CDR3 DNA reads as TGCGCCAGCTCAAAAGATCTAACTAGCGGGACCTACGAGCAGTACTTC.

The chain uses TRBV5-4 and TRBJ1-2; the match to TRBD1 covers 7 bases. The CDR3 is made up of 15 amino acids. The V and J ends lost 2 bases and 8 bases, in that order; junction bases with no gene match: 12. Germline V lookup: CDR1 SGHNT, CDR2 YYREEE (reference sequence). For the CDR3, the DNA is TGTGCCAGCAGCTTAGCCAGGGGGAATACACAAGGCTACACCTTC. It specifies CASSLARGNTQGYTF.

A word on this clone: Relative to the germline gene, one junction end is altered; a read error may explain this. The V gene is TRBV29-1, the J gene TRBJ2-3; tentatively, D is TRBD1 or TRBD2 (5 bases each). Looked up from germline, CDR1 is SQVTM and CDR2 is ANQGSEA. This CDR3 region has 16 residues. The CDR3 bases are TGCAGCGTCGAAGGCTTGGGGACGTTGAGCACAGATACGCAGTATTTT. Translation gives CSVEGLGTLSTDTQYF.

This chain joins TRBV6-6 and TRBJ2-5, with D perhaps matching TRBD2 (5 bases). Deletions cut 6 bases from V and 5 bases from J, with 13 bases between. This CDR3 region has 13 residues. In germline, CDR1 is MNHNY, CDR2 SVGAGI (reference sequence). The chain's CDR3 is CASRDPPGETQYF. CDR3 nucleotide sequence: TGTGCCAGCAGAGACCCCCCGGGGGAGACCCAGTACTTC.

The V and J genes are TRBV2 and TRBJ2-1; TRBD2 aligns across 7 bases. This CDR3 has 15 amino acids. Germline loops: CDR1 SNHLY, CDR2 FYNNEI. Trimming at V came to 2 bases and at J to 6 bases, leaving 7 bases not matched to a gene. CDR3 protein: CASSEQVTSFNEQFF. CDR3 nucleotides: TGTGCCAGCAGTGAACAAGTGACTAGCTTCAATGAGCAGTTCTTC.

The chain uses TRBV6-5 and TRBJ2-7; TRBD1 matches at 7 bases. The germline V gene has CDR1 MNHEY and CDR2 SVGAGI. This CDR3 spans 15 amino acids. Trimming at V came to 6 bases and at J to 2 bases, leaving 10 bases not matched to a gene. Here the CDR3 DNA reads TGTGCCAGCAGCCGGGACAGCCGTCTAACCTACGAGCAGTACTTC. The encoded protein is CASSRDSRLTYEQYF.

This sequence joins TRBV7-6 and TRBJ2-5; 11 nucleotides agree with TRBD1. This CDR3 spans 16 amino acids. The ends lost 1 base at V and 4 bases at J; junction bases unmatched: 5. Germline CDR1 SGHVS, CDR2 FNYEAQ. The CDR3 coding sequence is TGTGCCAGCAGCTTAGGGGACAGGGGGGGAGGAGAGACCCAGTACTTC. It encodes CASSLGDRGGGETQYF.

The sample holds one count of this clone. This chain uses TRBV6-1 with TRBJ1-5; D gene uncertain. The CDR3 runs 14 residues. CDR1 and CDR2 (germline): MNHNS, SASEGT. V lost 0 bases and J lost 5, with 8 bases in between. The CDR3, as DNA: TGTGCCAGCAGTGAAGCGCAGACCCATCAGCCCCAGCATTTT. The encoded protein is CASSEAQTHQPQHF.

The V call is TRBV6-6, the J call TRBJ2-1, with D possibly TRBD2 on 5 matching bases. The germline V gene has CDR1 MNHNY and CDR2 SVGAGI (reference sequence). Trimming took 5 bases from V and 0 from J, leaving 11 bases between them. CDR3 length: 15 residues. CDR3 sequence reads: CASSQMGSSYNEQFF. The CDR3 nucleotides read TGTGCCAGCAGTCAAATGGGGAGCTCCTACAATGAGCAGTTCTTC.

This chain links TRBV4-1 with TRBJ1-2; 7 nucleotides line up with TRBD1. Looked up from germline, CDR1 is MGHRA and CDR2 is YSYEKL. Germline trimming cut 5 bases from V and 3 bases from J; bases unmatched to any gene: 6. The length of the CDR3 is 14 residues. CDR3 sequence: CASSAPGQDYGYTF. CDR3 sequence (DNA): TGCGCCAGCAGCGCGCCCGGACAGGACTATGGCTACACCTTC.

This clone showed up just a few times. The CDR3 does not close with the conserved phenylalanine or tryptophan, likely indicating a read error. No DNA is shown, since the ends of the CDR3 on it are uncertain; the CDR3 is the one TCRdb lists. The J gene is TRBJ2-7, the V gene TRBV23-1; the table's D call TRBD1 went unverified against the DNA. TRBV23-1 is sorted into the ORF group, with uncertain function. The CDR3 length is 8 residues, termini included. CDR3 residues: CASSLGTI.

This clone was recorded only once. This sequence joins TRBV28 and TRBJ1-2, with D maybe TRBD1 (5 bases). V was clipped by 3 bases and J by 2 bases, with 13 bases between them. CDR3 size: 15 residues. Germline CDR1 reads MDHEN; CDR2 reads SYDVKM. CDR3 nucleotides: TGTGCCAGCAGTTTTTTAGACAGAAAAAACTATGGCTACACCTTC. This codes for CASSFLDRKNYGYTF.

This clone was counted a few times. CDR3 amino acids: CASSGLSEAFF. Written as DNA, the CDR3 is TGTGCCAGCAGCGGACTGTCTGAAGCTTTCTTT. This rearrangement joins TRBV21-1 to TRBJ1-1. TRBV21-1 has pseudogene status. The CDR3 has 11 amino acids.

This chain joins TRBV6-4 and TRBJ2-1; TRBD2 aligns across 8 bases. CDR1 is MRHNA and CDR2 is SNTAGT in the germline V gene. Trimming took 6 bases from V and 10 from J; bases not matched to a gene: 8. This CDR3 is built from 13 residues. The CDR3 loop is CASRPGGVGEQFF. CDR3 nucleotides: TGTGCCAGCAGACCCGGGGGGGTCGGGGAGCAGTTCTTC.

The chain combines TRBV2 with TRBJ2-3; the match to TRBD1 covers 9 bases. The CDR3 is 16 residues long. CDR1 is SNHLY, CDR2 FYNNEI, per germline. Germline trimming cut 0 bases from V and 4 bases from J; bases unmatched to any gene: 5. CDR3: CASSEARQGGADTQYF. DNA for the CDR3: TGTGCCAGCAGTGAAGCCCGACAGGGGGGAGCAGATACGCAGTATTTT.

The rearrangement joins TRBV6-6 to TRBJ2-7; a possible D gene is TRBD1 (6 bases). CDR1 is MNHNY and CDR2 is SVGAGI in the germline V gene (reference sequence). V lost 6 bases and J 0 bases, leaving 9 bases between the germline ends. The CDR3 runs 13 residues. CDR3 loop: CASSWDNSYEQYF. The CDR3 DNA follows: TGTGCCAGCAGCTGGGACAACTCCTACGAGCAGTACTTC.

V is TRBV7-8 and J is TRBJ2-7, with D perhaps being TRBD1 or TRBD2 (5 bases each). The germline V gene encodes CDR1 SGHVS and CDR2 FQNEAQ. This CDR3 is built from 15 residues. Deletions cut 6 bases from V and 4 bases from J, with 19 bases between. CDR3 in amino acids: CASSRSGTYVYEQYF. CDR3 DNA sequence: TGTGCCAGCAGTAGATCCGGGACCTACGTTTACGAGCAGTACTTC.

The chain recombines TRBV29-1 with TRBJ1-2, with D hard to call. The CDR3 extends over 11 amino acids. Per germline, CDR1 SQVTM and CDR2 ANQGSEA. Trimming pared 2 bases from V and 4 bases from J, leaving 5 bases between. The CDR3 nucleotides read TGCAGCGTTGAACAGGCCTATGGCTACACCTTC. This codes for CSVEQAYGYTF.

This chain joins TRBV7-6 and TRBJ1-1; D gene uncertain. CDR3 size: 14 residues. Germline assignment: CDR1 SGHVS and CDR2 FNYEAQ. The V end was cut by 5 bases, the J end by 5 bases, with 15 bases between. The CDR3 sequence is CASSPTSGFTEAFF. CDR3 DNA sequence: TGTGCCAGCAGCCCCACGTCGGGTTTTACTGAAGCTTTCTTT.

This clone occurred a few times. This sequence joins TRBV2 and TRBJ2-6; D is uncertain. Germline V gene data show CDR1 as SNHLY and CDR2 as FYNNEI. This CDR3 region has 15 residues. Trimming removed 8 bases from V and 3 bases from J, with 14 bases in between. The CDR3 DNA sequence: TGTGCCAGCGTCCGGACCCCAAATGGGGCCAACGTCCTGACTTTC. Translating it yields CASVRTPNGANVLTF.

The chain carries TRBV6-1 and TRBJ2-2; possible D gene TRBD1, 6 bases. The CDR3 contains 16 residues. The germline CDR1 and CDR2 sequences are MNHNS and SASEGT. Trimming removed 2 bases from V and 6 bases from J, with 16 bases in between. The CDR3 loop reads CASSENHRVEAGELFF. The CDR3 DNA is TGTGCCAGCAGTGAAAATCACAGGGTTGAAGCCGGGGAGCTGTTTTTT.

This clone showed up just a few times. The J gene is TRBJ1-1, the V gene TRBV7-3; maybe TRBD1 (6 bases). There are 16 residues in the CDR3. The V gene's germline CDR1 is SGHTA and CDR2 FQGTGA. Trimming cost V 5 bases and J 0 bases, with 16 bases left between them. The CDR3: CASSPTPTGMNTEAFF. DNA of the CDR3: TGTGCCAGCAGCCCAACACCCACAGGGATGAACACTGAAGCTTTCTTT.

V is TRBV27 and J is TRBJ1-6, with D hard to call. CDR1 is MNHEY and CDR2 is SMNVEV in the germline V gene (reference sequence). The CDR3 spans 15 residues. Between the trimmed V and J ends, which lost 2 bases and 0 bases, there was a span of 5 bases. The CDR3 reads CASSLGSSYNSPLHF. The CDR3 region has the DNA TGTGCCAGCAGTTTAGGGAGCTCCTATAATTCACCCCTCCACTTT.